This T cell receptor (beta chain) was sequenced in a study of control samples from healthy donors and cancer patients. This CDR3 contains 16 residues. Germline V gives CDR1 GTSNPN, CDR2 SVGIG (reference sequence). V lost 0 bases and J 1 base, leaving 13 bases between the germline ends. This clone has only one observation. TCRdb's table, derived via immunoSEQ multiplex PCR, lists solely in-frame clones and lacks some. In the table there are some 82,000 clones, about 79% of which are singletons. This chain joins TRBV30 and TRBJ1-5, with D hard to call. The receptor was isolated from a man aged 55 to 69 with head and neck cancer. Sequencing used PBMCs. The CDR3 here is CAWSVPGLQSNQPQHF. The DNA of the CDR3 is TGTGCCTGGAGTGTACCCGGACTCCAAAGCAATCAGCCCCAGCATTTT.